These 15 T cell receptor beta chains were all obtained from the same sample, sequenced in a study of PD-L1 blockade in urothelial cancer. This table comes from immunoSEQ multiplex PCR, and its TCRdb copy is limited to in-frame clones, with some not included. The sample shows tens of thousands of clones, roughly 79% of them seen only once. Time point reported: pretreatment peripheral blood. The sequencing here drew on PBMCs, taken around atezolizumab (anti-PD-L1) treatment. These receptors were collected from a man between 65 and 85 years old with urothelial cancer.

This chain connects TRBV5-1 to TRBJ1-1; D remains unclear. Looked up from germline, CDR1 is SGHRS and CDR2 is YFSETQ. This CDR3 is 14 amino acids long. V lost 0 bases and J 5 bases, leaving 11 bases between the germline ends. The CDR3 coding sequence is TGCGCCAGCAGCTTGGACGGGGAGGGAACTGAAGCTTTCTTT. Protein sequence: CASSLDGEGTEAFF.

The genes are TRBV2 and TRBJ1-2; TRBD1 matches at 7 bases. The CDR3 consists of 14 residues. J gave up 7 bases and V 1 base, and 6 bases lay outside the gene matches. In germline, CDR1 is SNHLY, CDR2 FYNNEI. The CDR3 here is CASSEGNRGLGYTF. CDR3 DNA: TGTGCCAGCAGTGAAGGGAATAGGGGGCTTGGCTACACCTTC. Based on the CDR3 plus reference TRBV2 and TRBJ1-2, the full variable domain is EPEVTQTPSHQVTQMGQEVILRCVPISNHLYFYWYRQILGQKVEFLVSFYNNEISEKSEIFDDQFSVERPDGSNFTLKIRSTKLEDSAMYFCASSEGNRGLGYTFGSGTRLTVV.

The CDR3 coding sequence is TGTGCCATCAGTCCGAGAGGGACACCAGCCTACGAGCAGTACTTC. Translated, it gives CAISPRGTPAYEQYF. This sequence joins TRBV10-3 and TRBJ2-7; D might be TRBD1 (6 bases). Germline loops: CDR1 ENHRY, CDR2 SYGVKD. CDR3 size: 15 residues. Trimming left V 5 bases short and J 2 bases short, with 16 bases between.

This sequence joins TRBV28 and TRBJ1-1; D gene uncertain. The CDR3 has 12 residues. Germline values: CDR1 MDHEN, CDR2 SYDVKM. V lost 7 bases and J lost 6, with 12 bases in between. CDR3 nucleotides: TGTGCCAGCAACATTAGGGAGGCTGAAGCTTTCTTT. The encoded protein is CASNIREAEAFF.

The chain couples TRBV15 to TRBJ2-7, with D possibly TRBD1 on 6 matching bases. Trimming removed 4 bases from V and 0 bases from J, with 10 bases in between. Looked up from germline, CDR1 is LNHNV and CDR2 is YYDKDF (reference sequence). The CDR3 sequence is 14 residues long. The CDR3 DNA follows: TGTGCCACCAGCAAGGGGGAACTCTCCTACGAGCAGTACTTC. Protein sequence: CATSKGELSYEQYF.

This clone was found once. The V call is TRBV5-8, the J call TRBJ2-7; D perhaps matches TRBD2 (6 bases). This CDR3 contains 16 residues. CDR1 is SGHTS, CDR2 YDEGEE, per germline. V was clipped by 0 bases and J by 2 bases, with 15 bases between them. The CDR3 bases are TGTGCCAGCAGCTTGGTGGGGGTTAGCGGACCCTACGAGCAGTACTTC. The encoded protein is CASSLVGVSGPYEQYF.

The CDR3 DNA follows: TGTGCCAGCAGACCTAGCGGACTAATCACCGGGGAGCTGTTTTTT. Its protein product is CASRPSGLITGELFF. The rearrangement links TRBV14 to TRBJ2-2; 7 nucleotides align to TRBD2. V shed 6 bases, J shed 4 bases, and the junction held 8 bases outside the gene matches. This CDR3 has 15 amino acids. Per the germline V gene, CDR1 is SGHDN and CDR2 is FVKESK.

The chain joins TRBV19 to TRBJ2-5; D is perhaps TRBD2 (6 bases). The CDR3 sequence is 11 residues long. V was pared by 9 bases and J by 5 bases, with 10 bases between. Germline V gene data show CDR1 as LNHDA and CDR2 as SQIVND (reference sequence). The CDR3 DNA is TGTGCCAGCCAACGGGGGGAGACCCAGTACTTC. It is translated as CASQRGETQYF. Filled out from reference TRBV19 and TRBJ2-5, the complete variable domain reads DGGITQSPKYLFRKEGQNVTLSCEQNLNHDAMYWYRQDPGQGLRLIYYSQIVNDFQKGDIAEGYSVSREKKESFPLTVTSAQKNPTAFYLCASQRGETQYFGPGTRLLVL.

The CDR3 DNA follows: TGTGCCAGCAGCCCCGGGGGACAGGCAGGGGGAAAACTGTTTTTT. The encoded protein is CASSPGGQAGGKLFF. The V gene is TRBV28, the J gene TRBJ1-4, with 8 bases that match TRBD1. Germline CDR1 is MDHEN and CDR2 is SYDVKM. The CDR3 consists of 15 residues. The V segment lost 6 bases and the J segment 10 bases; nucleotides outside the gene matches: 13.

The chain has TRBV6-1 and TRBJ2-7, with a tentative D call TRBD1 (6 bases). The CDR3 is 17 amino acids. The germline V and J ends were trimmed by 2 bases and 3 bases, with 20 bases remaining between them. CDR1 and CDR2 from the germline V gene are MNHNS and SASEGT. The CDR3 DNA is TGTGCCAGCAGTGAACGAAGGTCGAGGACAGAGTTCTACGAGCAGTACTTC. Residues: CASSERRSRTEFYEQYF.

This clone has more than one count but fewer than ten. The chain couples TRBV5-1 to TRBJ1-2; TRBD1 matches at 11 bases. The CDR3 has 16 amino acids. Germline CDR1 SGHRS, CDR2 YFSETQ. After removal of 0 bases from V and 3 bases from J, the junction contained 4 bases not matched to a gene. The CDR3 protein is CASSLDRTGGDYGYTF. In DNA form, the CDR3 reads TGCGCCAGCAGCTTGGACCGGACAGGGGGCGACTATGGCTACACCTTC.

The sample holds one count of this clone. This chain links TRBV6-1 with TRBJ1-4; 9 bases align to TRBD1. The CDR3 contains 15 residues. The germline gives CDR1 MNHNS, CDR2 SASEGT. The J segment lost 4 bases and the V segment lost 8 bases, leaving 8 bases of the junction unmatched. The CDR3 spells CASQLGTGNNEKLFF. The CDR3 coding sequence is TGTGCCAGCCAGCTCGGGACAGGGAATAATGAAAAACTGTTTTTT.

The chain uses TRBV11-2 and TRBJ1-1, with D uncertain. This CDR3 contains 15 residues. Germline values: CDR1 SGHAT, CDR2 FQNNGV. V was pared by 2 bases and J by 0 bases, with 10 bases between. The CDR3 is CASSLTPTVNTEAFF. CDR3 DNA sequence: TGTGCCAGCAGCTTAACCCCAACAGTGAACACTGAAGCTTTCTTT.

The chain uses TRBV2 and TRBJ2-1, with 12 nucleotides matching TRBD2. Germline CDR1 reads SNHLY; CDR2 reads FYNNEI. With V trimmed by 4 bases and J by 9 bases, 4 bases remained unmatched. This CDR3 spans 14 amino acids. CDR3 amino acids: CASSALAGGSEQFF. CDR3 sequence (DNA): TGTGCCAGCAGTGCCCTAGCGGGAGGGAGTGAGCAGTTCTTC.

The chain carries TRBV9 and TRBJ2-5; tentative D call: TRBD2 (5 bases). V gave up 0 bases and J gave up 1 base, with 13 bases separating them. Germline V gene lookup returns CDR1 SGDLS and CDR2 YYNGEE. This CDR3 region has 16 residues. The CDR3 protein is CASSVDISVGQETQYF. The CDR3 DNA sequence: TGTGCCAGCAGCGTAGATATTAGCGTTGGCCAAGAGACCCAGTACTTC.